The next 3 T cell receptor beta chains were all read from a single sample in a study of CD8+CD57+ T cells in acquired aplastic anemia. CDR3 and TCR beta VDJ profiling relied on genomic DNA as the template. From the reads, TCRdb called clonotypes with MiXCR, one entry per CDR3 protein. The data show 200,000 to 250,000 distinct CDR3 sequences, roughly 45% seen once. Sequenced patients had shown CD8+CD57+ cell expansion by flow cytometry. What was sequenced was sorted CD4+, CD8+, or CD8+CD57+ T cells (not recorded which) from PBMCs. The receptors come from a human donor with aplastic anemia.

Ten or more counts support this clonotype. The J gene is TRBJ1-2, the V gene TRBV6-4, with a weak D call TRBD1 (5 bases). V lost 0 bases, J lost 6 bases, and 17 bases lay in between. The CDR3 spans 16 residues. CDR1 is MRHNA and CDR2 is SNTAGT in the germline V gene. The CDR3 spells CASSDSGEGSYNGYTF. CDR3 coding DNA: TGTGCCAGCAGTGACTCGGGGGAGGGTTCGTATAATGGCTACACCTTC.

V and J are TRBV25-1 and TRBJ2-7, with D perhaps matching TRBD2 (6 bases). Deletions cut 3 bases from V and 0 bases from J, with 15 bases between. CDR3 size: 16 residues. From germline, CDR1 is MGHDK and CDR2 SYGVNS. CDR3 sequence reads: CASSDRRDVSSYEQYF. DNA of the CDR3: TGTGCCAGCAGTGACCGGCGGGACGTCAGCTCCTACGAGCAGTACTTC.

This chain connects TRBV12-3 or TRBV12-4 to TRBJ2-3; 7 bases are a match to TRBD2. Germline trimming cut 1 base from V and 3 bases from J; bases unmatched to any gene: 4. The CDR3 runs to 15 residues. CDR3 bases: TGTGCCAGCAGTTTAGGGACTAGTCAGACAGATACGCAGTATTTT. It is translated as CASSLGTSQTDTQYF.